Presented here are 13 T cell receptor beta chains from one specimen sequenced in a study of blood T cell repertoires in COVID-19. The repertoire was sequenced with immunoSEQ multiplex PCR; TCRdb's copy has only in-frame clones and lacks some. The sample gives some 100,000 clones, approximately 87% of which show up once; less than 8% is in the top ten. Specimen: peripheral blood. The origin of the receptors is a woman aged 45 to 65 with acute or convalescent COVID-19.

This chain connects TRBV5-8 to TRBJ1-5, with TRBD1 matching over 11 bases. CDR1 is SGHTS and CDR2 is YDEGEE in the germline V gene. The CDR3 length is 15 residues. V lost 3 bases, J lost 6 bases, and 5 bases stayed unmatched. The CDR3 spells CASSWRTGGTQPQHF. CDR3 sequence (DNA): TGTGCCAGCAGCTGGAGGACAGGGGGCACTCAGCCCCAGCATTTT.

The rearrangement joins TRBV9 to TRBJ2-6, with 10 nucleotides matching TRBD1. The CDR3 sequence is 18 residues long. The germline gives CDR1 SGDLS, CDR2 YYNGEE. V gave up 0 bases and J gave up 1 base; unmatched junction bases: 4. The CDR3 sequence is CASSVVGDRGSGANVLTF. The CDR3 DNA is TGTGCCAGCAGCGTAGTGGGGGACAGGGGTTCTGGGGCCAACGTCCTGACTTTC.

The chain employs TRBV11-1 and TRBJ2-1; 10 positions agree with TRBD1. The CDR3 contains 14 residues. V trimming: 3 bases; J trimming: 9 bases; junction bases outside the gene matches: 5. Germline V gene sequence: CDR1 SGHAT, CDR2 FQDESV (reference sequence). The CDR3 nucleotides are TGTGCCAGCAGCTTCGGACAGGGGGAATTTGAGCAGTTCTTC. This sequence encodes CASSFGQGEFEQFF.

The chain combines TRBV24-1 with TRBJ1-2, with 10 bases aligning to TRBD1. Trimming at V came to 4 bases and at J to 11 bases, leaving 9 bases not matched to a gene. The germline gives CDR1 KGHDR, CDR2 SFDVKD. The CDR3 runs to 14 residues. The CDR3 here is CATSDPRDRGRYTF. In nucleotides, the CDR3 is TGTGCCACCAGTGACCCCCGGGACAGGGGAAGGTACACCTTC.

The CDR3, as DNA: TGTGCCTGGAGTGTTGACAGATCCTCCTACGAGCAGTACTTC. This translates into CAWSVDRSSYEQYF. V gene TRBV30 combines with J gene TRBJ2-7, with D possibly being TRBD1 (5 bases). The CDR3 loop spans 14 amino acids. Germline lookup yields CDR1 GTSNPN and CDR2 SVGIG (reference sequence). V was clipped by 0 bases and J by 0 bases, with 9 bases between them. Filled out from reference TRBV30 and TRBJ2-7, the complete variable domain reads SQTIHQWPATLVQPVGSPLSLECTVEGTSNPNLYWYRQAAGRGLQLLFYSVGIGQISSEVPQNLSASRPQDRQFILSSKKLLLSDSGFYLCAWSVDRSSYEQYFGPGTRLTVT.

The gene calls are TRBV5-1 and TRBJ1-2; unclear D gene. V lost 1 base, J lost 2 bases, and 9 bases lay in between. Germline CDR1 reads SGHRS; CDR2 reads YFSETQ. This CDR3 spans 14 amino acids. Written as DNA, the CDR3 is TGCGCCAGCAGCTTGAATCAACAGAACTATGGCTACACCTTC. Translating gives CASSLNQQNYGYTF.

The genes are TRBV5-1 and TRBJ2-7; possibly TRBD1 for D (5 bases). Deletions cut 5 bases from V and 1 base from J, with 13 bases between. CDR1 is SGHRS and CDR2 is YFSETQ in the germline V gene. CDR3 length: 14 residues. CDR3 sequence: CASSSPDSSYEQYF. DNA for the CDR3: TGCGCCAGCAGTTCTCCCGACAGTTCCTACGAGCAGTACTTC.

This chain links TRBV7-7 with TRBJ2-3; TRBD2 matches at 10 bases. CDR1 and CDR2 from the germline V gene are SSHAT and FNYEAQ (reference sequence). The CDR3 is 15 amino acids. V lost 5 bases, J lost 4 bases, and 6 bases stayed unmatched. In nucleotides, the CDR3 is TGTGCCAGCAGCGAATCTAGCGGGGGTGCAGATACGCAGTATTTT. It encodes CASSESSGGADTQYF.

The rearrangement uses TRBV20-1 and TRBJ1-1; TRBD1 aligns across 7 bases. The germline CDR1 and CDR2 sequences are DFQATT and SNEGSKA (reference sequence). J was trimmed by 11 bases and V by 5 bases; bases with no gene match: 8. The CDR3 sequence is 11 residues long. The DNA of the CDR3 is TGCAGTGCTCTTCCCAGGGGACAGGCTTTCTTT. Its protein product is CSALPRGQAFF.

The genes are TRBV2 and TRBJ2-7; D possibly corresponds to TRBD2 (5 bases). Trimming took 6 bases from V and 3 from J, leaving 12 bases between them. From germline, CDR1 is SNHLY and CDR2 FYNNEI. The CDR3 is 13 residues long. The CDR3 region has the DNA TGTGCCAGCAGCCAGCGGTTCTACTACGAGCAGTACTTC. It translates to CASSQRFYYEQYF.

The rearrangement joins TRBV27 to TRBJ2-1; 10 bases line up with TRBD2. CDR3 length: 14 amino acids. Germline CDR1 reads MNHEY; CDR2 reads SMNVEV (reference sequence). Unmatched junction bases numbered 3, after V lost 2 bases and J lost 8 bases. CDR3 amino acids: CASSLRLAGYEQFF. The CDR3 coding sequence is TGTGCCAGCAGTTTAAGACTAGCGGGCTATGAGCAGTTCTTC.

The J gene is TRBJ2-7, the V gene TRBV5-1; TRBD1 matches 8 bases. The CDR3 has 14 residues. Germline V gene lookup returns CDR1 SGHRS and CDR2 YFSETQ. The V and J ends lost 2 bases and 4 bases, in that order; junction bases with no gene match: 5. CDR3 amino acids: CASSLLQGEYEQYF. The DNA of the CDR3 is TGCGCCAGCAGCTTACTACAGGGGGAATACGAGCAGTACTTC. The entire variable domain, with the rest obtained from reference TRBV5-1 and TRBJ2-7, is as follows: KAGVTQTPRYLIKTRGQQVTLSCSPISGHRSVSWYQQTPGQGLQFLFEYFSETQRNKGNFPGRFSGRQFSNSRSEMNVSTLELGDSALYLCASSLLQGEYEQYFGPGTRLTVT.

The chain is built from TRBV19 and TRBJ1-1; D call uncertain. The CDR3 covers 12 residues. Germline V gives CDR1 LNHDA, CDR2 SQIVND (reference sequence). V gave up 3 bases and J gave up 2 bases, with 4 bases separating them. The CDR3 loop reads CASSILNTEAFF. The CDR3 DNA is TGTGCCAGTAGTATTCTCAACACTGAAGCTTTCTTT.